This entry is about one T cell receptor (beta chain). Assay used: immunoSEQ multiplex PCR; TCRdb lists only in-frame clones, some missing. The sample has tens of thousands of clones, 95% seen once; the top ten hold approximately 0.16%. The germline V gene encodes CDR1 LNHDA and CDR2 SQIVND (reference sequence). The V end lost 10 bases, the J end lost 0 bases, and 21 bases lay between the germline ends. This CDR3 is 17 amino acids long. These data come from a study of human thymus T cells. The material sequenced was blood. This sequence originates from a girl under three years old with a congenital heart defect but otherwise immunologically healthy. V usage is TRBV19 and J usage is TRBJ2-2; D is possibly TRBD1 (6 bases). CDR3 bases: TGTGCCATCGGTGGGCCCAGGGGAAGGGCGAACACCGGGGAGCTGTTTTTT. As protein: CAIGGPRGRANTGELFF.